One sample yielded the 8 T cell receptor beta chains listed below, sequenced in a study of control samples from healthy donors and cancer patients. Sequenced by immunoSEQ multiplex PCR; TCRdb stores in-frame clones only, minus some. This sample yields roughly 130,000 clones, of which approximately 90% are seen a single time; roughly 8.7% belongs to the top ten. The sequencing sample was made of blood. These receptors all come from a young man in good health.

This clone was recorded once. The chain couples TRBV19 to TRBJ2-7; 10 bases are shared with TRBD1. CDR3 length: 15 residues. With 5 bases clipped from V and 9 bases from J, the junction kept 13 bases outside the gene matches. The V gene's germline CDR1 is LNHDA and CDR2 SQIVND (reference sequence). CDR3 loop: CASSARQGASLGQYF. In DNA, the CDR3 is TGTGCCAGTAGTGCCCGACAGGGGGCGTCCTTAGGGCAGTACTTC. Variable domain in full (rest from reference TRBV19 and TRBJ2-7): DGGITQSPKYLFRKEGQNVTLSCEQNLNHDAMYWYRQDPGQGLRLIYYSQIVNDFQKGDIAEGYSVSREKKESFPLTVTSAQKNPTAFYLCASSARQGASLGQYFGPGTRLTVT.

This chain joins TRBV3-1 (or the pseudogene TRBV3-2) and TRBJ1-2, with D possibly being TRBD1 (5 bases). V was clipped by 1 base and J by 7 bases, with 19 bases between them. The CDR3 has 16 amino acids. The germline V gene encodes CDR1 LGHDT and CDR2 YNNKEL (reference sequence). The CDR3 coding sequence is TGTGCCAGCAGCCAAGGGCCGAAGGGCAGGGTAATTGGCTACACCTTC. Translated, it gives CASSQGPKGRVIGYTF.

A single count supports this clone. This sequence joins TRBV7-9 and TRBJ1-1; perhaps TRBD1 as D (5 bases). Trimming removed 5 bases at V and 3 bases at J, with 19 bases between. Germline CDR1 SEHNR, CDR2 FQNEAQ (reference sequence). This CDR3 is built from 16 residues. CDR3 DNA: TGTGCCAGCAGCCACACGGGGGGGACCGATTACACTGAAGCTTTCTTT. It specifies CASSHTGGTDYTEAFF.

The chain uses TRBV19 and TRBJ2-3; 11 nucleotides agree with TRBD2. Per the germline V gene, CDR1 is LNHDA and CDR2 is SQIVND (reference sequence). The CDR3 is 15 amino acids. The J segment lost 1 base and the V segment lost 4 bases, leaving 1 base of the junction unmatched. The CDR3 region is CASSTTSGGTDTQYF. CDR3 DNA sequence: TGTGCCAGTAGTACGACTAGCGGGGGCACAGATACGCAGTATTTT.

J is TRBJ2-1 and V is TRBV5-1; 12 nucleotides match TRBD2. The CDR3 length is 15 residues. Germline V gives CDR1 SGHRS, CDR2 YFSETQ. With 6 bases clipped from V and 4 bases from J, the junction kept 5 bases outside the gene matches. CDR3 amino acids: CASIPLAGGYNEQFF. In DNA form, the CDR3 reads TGCGCCAGCATCCCACTAGCGGGGGGATACAATGAGCAGTTCTTC. Looking up the rest from reference TRBV5-1 and TRBJ2-1 gives the full variable domain: KAGVTQTPRYLIKTRGQQVTLSCSPISGHRSVSWYQQTPGQGLQFLFEYFSETQRNKGNFPGRFSGRQFSNSRSEMNVSTLELGDSALYLCASIPLAGGYNEQFFGPGTRLTVL.

J is TRBJ1-3 and V is TRBV3-1 (or the pseudogene TRBV3-2), with a possible D match to TRBD1 (5 bases). This CDR3 is built from 13 residues. Between the trimmed V and J ends, which lost 2 bases and 7 bases, there was a span of 9 bases. In germline, CDR1 is LGHDT, CDR2 YNNKEL (reference sequence). For the CDR3, the DNA is TGTGCCAGCAGCCAACCAGGGTGGAACACCATATATTTT. It specifies CASSQPGWNTIYF.

The rearrangement uses TRBV27 and TRBJ1-1; D is ambiguous. CDR3 length: 18 residues. Per germline, CDR1 MNHEY and CDR2 SMNVEV (reference sequence). With 0 bases removed from V and 3 bases from J, the gap between germline ends came to 20 bases. The CDR3 is CASSLSVGVVDRDTEAFF. The DNA of the CDR3 is TGTGCCAGCAGTTTATCGGTCGGGGTGGTTGACCGGGACACTGAAGCTTTCTTT.

The chain has TRBV30 and TRBJ1-6, with a possible D match to TRBD1 (6 bases). Germline-derived CDR1 and CDR2 are GTSNPN and SVGIG (reference sequence). The CDR3 is 13 amino acids. V lost 5 bases to trimming and J lost 6 bases, with 11 bases between them. This CDR3 is CAWLRQVNSPLHF. As DNA, the CDR3 is TGTGCCTGGCTGCGACAGGTTAATTCACCCCTCCACTTT.